The 30 T cell receptor beta chains below all came from one sample that was sequenced in a study of shared clonotypes between healthy human individuals. Repertoires were generated with immunoSEQ multiplex PCR, while TCRdb's copy carries only in-frame clones and drops some. The repertoire holds about 2.4 million clones, with 90% to 95% as singletons. Sequencing was carried out using naive CD4+ T cells from PBMCs. As to subset: CD45RA+ positively selected. These receptors were taken from a man between 18 and 29 years old in good health. Some clones in this sample may be carry-over from other donors' samples.

This clone was detected a few times. This CDR3 is also generated by other DNA sequences in the sample. The rearrangement uses TRBV28 and TRBJ1-5; D uncertain. V lost 5 bases, J lost 5 bases, and 7 bases lay in between. CDR1 MDHEN and CDR2 SYDVKM come from the germline V gene. The CDR3 is made up of 12 amino acids. CDR3 DNA: TGTGCCAGCAGTCTGCTAGATCAGCCCCAGCATTTT. Protein: CASSLLDQPQHF.

The V gene is TRBV5-1, the J gene TRBJ2-1, with D unclear. V was shortened by 6 bases and J by 8 bases, with 18 bases between the two germline ends. This CDR3 has 14 amino acids. Germline CDR1 reads SGHRS; CDR2 reads YFSETQ. CDR3 amino acids: CASNNWASGDEQFF. The CDR3 DNA reads TGCGCCAGCAACAATTGGGCTAGTGGCGATGAGCAGTTCTTC.

The chain has TRBV5-1 and TRBJ1-3; 7 bases match TRBD1. CDR3 length: 16 amino acids. Trimming removed 1 base from V and 4 bases from J; junction bases left unmatched: 8. From germline, CDR1 is SGHRS and CDR2 YFSETQ. The CDR3 nucleotides read TGCGCCAGCAGCTTGTCGGGACAGAGCGACGGAAACACCATATATTTT. This encodes CASSLSGQSDGNTIYF.

This chain uses TRBV29-1 with TRBJ2-7; 11 bases map to TRBD2. This CDR3 is 16 amino acids long. Germline lookup yields CDR1 SQVTM and CDR2 ANQGSEA. V lost 6 bases and J lost 1; bases outside the gene matches: 11. CDR3 protein: CSVLDNRLAGSYEQYF. The CDR3 DNA reads TGCAGCGTCCTAGACAATAGACTAGCGGGATCCTACGAGCAGTACTTC.

This rearrangement joins TRBV15 to TRBJ1-1; TRBD1 matches 11 bases. This CDR3 region has 16 residues. The trim removed 0 bases at V and 4 bases at J, leaving 4 bases unmatched. Germline-derived CDR1 and CDR2 are LNHNV and YYDKDF (reference sequence). The CDR3 region is CATSRDPGQGGTEAFF. The CDR3 DNA is TGTGCCACCAGCAGAGATCCGGGACAGGGGGGCACTGAAGCTTTCTTT.

Written as DNA, the CDR3 is TGTGCCAGCAGCTTGTATGCCACAGATACGCAGTATTTT. Translation: CASSLYATDTQYF. V gene TRBV5-6 combines with J gene TRBJ2-3; D remains ambiguous. The V end lost 1 base, the J end lost 2 bases, and 5 bases lay between the germline ends. The CDR3 loop spans 13 amino acids. CDR1 SGHDT and CDR2 YYEEEE come from the germline V gene.

The chain couples TRBV18 to TRBJ2-5, with TRBD1 matching 8 bases. CDR1 and CDR2 (germline): KGHSH, LQKENI. CDR3 size: 15 residues. V shed 5 bases and J 2 bases; nucleotides not matched to a gene: 7. The CDR3 loop is CASSWAGGRQETQYF. CDR3 nucleotides: TGTGCCAGCTCATGGGCAGGGGGCCGGCAAGAGACCCAGTACTTC.

This rearrangement joins TRBV19 to TRBJ2-5; D is perhaps TRBD2 (5 bases). The CDR3 is 17 amino acids. The germline V gene has CDR1 LNHDA and CDR2 SQIVND (reference sequence). The V and J ends lost 3 bases and 4 bases respectively, with 21 bases between them. The CDR3 sequence is CASSISQMVRGSETQYF. Here the CDR3 DNA reads TGTGCCAGTAGTATTTCCCAAATGGTACGGGGATCAGAGACCCAGTACTTC.

Points on this clone: The junction does not match germline at one end; this may be a read error. This sequence joins TRBV5-4 and TRBJ1-1; D not resolved. Germline-derived CDR1 and CDR2 are SGHNT and YYREEE (reference sequence). CDR3 length equals 16 residues. CDR3: CASRLGSGRGNTEAFF. Here the CDR3 DNA reads TGTGCCAGCAGGTTGGGGTCTGGGCGGGGGAACACTGAAGCTTTCTTT.

On this clone: One junction end does not reproduce the germline sequence, and a read error may be involved. This same CDR3 is encoded by further DNA sequences in the sample. The chain employs TRBV7-9 and TRBJ1-2, with D possibly being TRBD1 (6 bases). The CDR3 contains 15 residues. Looked up from germline, CDR1 is SEHNR and CDR2 is FQNEAQ (reference sequence). The CDR3 is CASSLAWGRGYGYTF. Written as DNA, the CDR3 is TGTGCCAGCAGTTTAGCGTGGGGCAGGGGCTATGGCTACACCTTC.

The chain carries TRBV2 and TRBJ2-7; TRBD2 might be the D (6 bases). This CDR3 comprises 13 residues. Trimming took off 6 bases at V and 6 bases at J, with 15 bases between the two ends. Germline V gene lookup returns CDR1 SNHLY and CDR2 FYNNEI. CDR3 sequence (DNA): TGTGCCAGCAGGGAGGGACCGCCGAGCGAGCAGTACTTC. The encoded protein is CASREGPPSEQYF.

The chain recombines TRBV4-3 with TRBJ1-1, with D hard to call. Germline CDR1 is LGHNA and CDR2 is YSLEER. Deletions cut 0 bases from V and 4 bases from J, with 12 bases between. This CDR3 has 15 residues. This CDR3 reads CASSQDSWEGTEAFF. The DNA for the CDR3 is TGCGCCAGCAGCCAAGATTCTTGGGAGGGCACTGAAGCTTTCTTT.

The chain recombines TRBV4-1 with TRBJ2-7; TRBD2 agrees at 9 bases. Germline-derived CDR1 and CDR2 are MGHRA and YSYEKL. Trimming at V came to 3 bases and at J to 2 bases, leaving 8 bases not matched to a gene. The CDR3 runs 16 residues. Here the CDR3 reads CASSHGRLAETYEQYF. CDR3 sequence (DNA): TGCGCCAGCAGCCATGGTAGACTAGCGGAAACCTACGAGCAGTACTTC.

This clone was found once. This chain connects TRBV4-1 to TRBJ2-1; tentatively, D is TRBD2 (5 bases). The CDR3 has 14 residues. Per germline, CDR1 MGHRA and CDR2 YSYEKL. V dropped 0 bases and J dropped 12 bases, with 15 bases sitting between them. The CDR3 reads CASSQEASPMGQFF. Written as DNA, the CDR3 is TGCGCCAGCAGCCAAGAGGCTAGCCCAATGGGGCAGTTCTTC.

The V gene is TRBV11-3, the J gene TRBJ2-4, with 10 bases lining up with TRBD1. The CDR3 covers 15 residues. Losses at the gene ends were 3 bases for V and 8 bases for J; bases not matched to a gene: 7. Per germline, CDR1 SGHNT and CDR2 YENEEA. The CDR3 nucleotides are TGTGCCAGCAGCTTGACAGGGGGCCCTTATGACATTCAGTACTTC. It codes for CASSLTGGPYDIQYF.

With regard to this clone: The junction departs from germline at one end; a sequencing error may be responsible. This chain uses TRBV7-9 with TRBJ1-2; D is unresolved. In germline, CDR1 is SEHNR, CDR2 FQNEAQ (reference sequence). This CDR3 is built from 10 residues. CDR3 sequence reads: CASSLPPTYF. In DNA, the CDR3 is TGTGCCAGCAGTTTGCCCCCGACTTACTTC.

The chain couples TRBV7-9 to TRBJ2-7, with D uncertain. Germline V gene data show CDR1 as SEHNR and CDR2 as FQNEAQ (reference sequence). This CDR3 is built from 13 residues. V lost 5 bases, J lost 5 bases, and 13 bases lay in between. Here the CDR3 reads CASSPRVQHEQYF. CDR3 nucleotide sequence: TGTGCCAGCAGCCCCCGAGTCCAACACGAGCAGTACTTC.

The gene calls are TRBV5-4 and TRBJ1-4; maybe TRBD1 (6 bases). Trimming pared 1 base from V and 2 bases from J, leaving 9 bases between. Per the germline V gene, CDR1 is SGHNT and CDR2 is YYREEE (reference sequence). This CDR3 has 15 amino acids. The CDR3 DNA follows: TGTGCCAGCAGCTTGAGGACAGATACTAATGAAAAACTGTTTTTT. Protein: CASSLRTDTNEKLFF.

The J gene is TRBJ1-3, the V gene TRBV19; no reliable D call. This CDR3 spans 15 amino acids. V dropped 3 bases and J dropped 9 bases, with 18 bases sitting between them. CDR1 LNHDA and CDR2 SQIVND come from the germline V gene (reference sequence). The CDR3 is CASSIEMGNPSTIYF. CDR3 bases: TGTGCCAGTAGTATTGAGATGGGGAATCCTTCCACCATATATTTT.

This chain connects TRBV10-3 to TRBJ2-1; 7 bases map to TRBD1. CDR3 length equals 15 residues. Germline loops: CDR1 ENHRY, CDR2 SYGVKD. With V trimmed by 6 bases and J by 5 bases, 10 bases remained unmatched. CDR3 nucleotide sequence: TGTGCCATCAGCAGGGACAGACCCACCAACAATGAGCAGTTCTTC. Its protein is CAISRDRPTNNEQFF.

The V call is TRBV2, the J call TRBJ2-5; maybe TRBD1 (6 bases). The CDR3 runs to 13 residues. Germline V gives CDR1 SNHLY, CDR2 FYNNEI. The ends were cut back, 4 bases at V and 4 bases at J, with 10 bases in the middle. CDR3 sequence reads: CASSGGLGETQYF. In nucleotides, the CDR3 is TGTGCCAGCAGTGGGGGGCTCGGAGAGACCCAGTACTTC.

This clone was seen only once. The V call is TRBV15, the J call TRBJ2-3; 12 bases match TRBD2. Per germline, CDR1 LNHNV and CDR2 YYDKDF (reference sequence). V lost 1 base to trimming and J lost 7 bases; unmatched junction nucleotides: 3. The CDR3 length is 15 residues. The CDR3 is CATSRGLAGDYTQYF. The DNA of the CDR3 is TGTGCCACCAGCAGAGGACTAGCGGGAGACTATACGCAGTATTTT.

The chain couples TRBV4-2 to TRBJ1-2; TRBD1 agrees at 12 bases. Germline CDR1 and CDR2: LGHNA and YNFKEQ. V lost 5 bases, J lost 7 bases, and 8 bases stayed unmatched. The CDR3 is 15 amino acids. Written as DNA, the CDR3 is TGTGCCAGCAGCTCGAGGGACAGGGGGCAGGGTGGCTACACCTTC. It encodes CASSSRDRGQGGYTF.

The gene calls are TRBV18 and TRBJ2-1; 11 bases line up with TRBD2. CDR1 KGHSH and CDR2 LQKENI come from the germline V gene. There are 18 residues in the CDR3. V dropped 4 bases and J dropped 3; count of bases not matched to a gene: 11. CDR3 sequence reads: CASSQATYGTSGYNEQFF. The CDR3 coding sequence is TGTGCCAGCTCACAAGCAACATACGGGACTAGCGGCTACAATGAGCAGTTCTTC.

Only one count was recorded for this clone. This sequence joins TRBV6-1 and TRBJ2-1, with 7 bases aligning to TRBD1. After removal of 1 base from V and 5 bases from J, the junction contained 5 bases not matched to a gene. CDR1 is MNHNS and CDR2 is SASEGT in the germline V gene. The CDR3 is 15 amino acids. The CDR3 is CASSEVRTGDNEQFF. CDR3 in DNA: TGTGCCAGCAGTGAAGTGCGGACAGGCGACAATGAGCAGTTCTTC.

The genes are TRBV6-1 and TRBJ1-2, with TRBD1 matching over 7 bases. Germline assignment: CDR1 MNHNS and CDR2 SASEGT. The CDR3 has 15 amino acids. The trim removed 3 bases at V and 1 base at J, leaving 5 bases unmatched. CDR3 region: CASSETGSFNYGYTF. The DNA of the CDR3 is TGTGCCAGCAGTGAGACAGGGTCTTTTAACTATGGCTACACCTTC.

This clone was counted a few times. The identical CDR3 is also encoded by other nucleotide sequences in the sample. The chain employs TRBV15 and TRBJ1-5; D is unresolved. This CDR3 has 14 residues. Trimming pared 0 bases from V and 5 bases from J, leaving 8 bases between. Germline lookup yields CDR1 LNHNV and CDR2 YYDKDF (reference sequence). The DNA for the CDR3 is TGTGCCACCAGCAGAGATAGTGGGGATCAGCCCCAGCATTTT. Translated: CATSRDSGDQPQHF.

This chain uses TRBV18 with TRBJ2-1; D perhaps matches TRBD1 (6 bases). The germline V gene has CDR1 KGHSH and CDR2 LQKENI. The CDR3 has 15 amino acids. V gave up 2 bases and J gave up 2 bases, with 10 bases separating them. CDR3 sequence (DNA): TGTGCCAGCTCACCAAACAGGGCCCCCTACAATGAGCAGTTCTTC. Its translation is CASSPNRAPYNEQFF.

V gene TRBV18 combines with J gene TRBJ1-5, with 9 bases matching TRBD1. J was trimmed by 6 bases and V by 3 bases; bases with no gene match: 9. Germline CDR1 is KGHSH and CDR2 is LQKENI. The length of the CDR3 is 16 residues. CDR3 in amino acids: CASSPGTGIRVQPQHF. In DNA, the CDR3 is TGTGCCAGCTCACCCGGGACAGGGATTCGGGTTCAGCCCCAGCATTTT.

The table lists this clone with a count of one. The chain has TRBV19 and TRBJ2-3; 8 nucleotides align to TRBD2. The CDR3 length is 15 residues. Germline CDR1 LNHDA, CDR2 SQIVND (reference sequence). J was trimmed by 6 bases and V by 4 bases; bases with no gene match: 9. This CDR3 is CASSTLPAGADTQYF. CDR3 sequence (DNA): TGTGCCAGTAGTACCCTACCAGCGGGAGCGGATACGCAGTATTTT.